The clone carrying this TCR beta chain was found many times. This specimen comes from a study of glioma-infiltrating T cells. Study overall: Glioblastomas were WHO grade IV, sampled at first diagnosis; low-grade were grade II. Glioma patients had dexamethasone for six or fewer days before surgery. Sequencing aimed for about 4- to 10-fold coverage of roughly one million peripheral T cells.

The iRepertoire nested amplicon-rescue multiplex PCR amplified TCR alpha and beta CDR3s from RNA. Each CDR3 protein gets one entry after TCRdb re-called the multiplex PCR reads with MiXCR. The sample records 300,000 to 450,000 distinct CDR3 sequences, 41% being singletons. This clonotype originated in a human donor with low-grade glioma or glioblastoma, undergoing nonglioma brain surgery, or in good health (not recorded which). Sequenced material: glioma tissue, nonneoplastic brain tissue, or PBMCs (not recorded which).

The CDR3 DNA reads as TGTGCCAGCAGCTATGGGACTTTCAATGAGCAGTTCTTC. Translated: CASSYGTFNEQFF. The rearrangement links TRBV27 to TRBJ2-1, with D possibly being TRBD2 (6 bases). V lost 6 bases to trimming and J lost 6 bases, with 12 bases between them. The V gene's germline CDR1 is MNHEY and CDR2 SMNVEV (reference sequence). The CDR3 is 13 amino acids.